The 4 T cell receptor beta chains below were found in one sample sequenced in a study of blood T cell repertoires in COVID-19. Here immunoSEQ multiplex PCR was the method, and the copy in TCRdb shows in-frame clones only, minus some. Seen here are roughly 240,000 clones, about 89% observed once, and the top ten hold approximately 1.5%. The material sequenced was peripheral blood. The origin of the receptors is a woman aged 55-75 years who had recovered from COVID-19.

The chain joins TRBV6-1 to TRBJ1-2; a possible D gene is TRBD1 (5 bases). Germline-derived CDR1 and CDR2 are MNHNS and SASEGT. Trimming removed 0 bases from V and 8 bases from J, with 10 bases in between. This CDR3 is built from 13 residues. CDR3: CASSEAGGRGYTF. In DNA, the CDR3 is TGTGCCAGCAGTGAAGCGGGGGGAAGGGGCTACACCTTC.

The CDR3 region is CASSLSGTGAWGYTF. In DNA, the CDR3 is TGTGCCAGTAGTCTCTCCGGGACAGGGGCGTGGGGCTACACCTTC. The chain has TRBV19 and TRBJ1-2; 10 bases line up with TRBD1. In germline, CDR1 is LNHDA, CDR2 SQIVND (reference sequence). The V segment lost 5 bases and the J segment 8 bases; nucleotides outside the gene matches: 11. The CDR3 spans 15 residues.

The genes are TRBV11-2 and TRBJ1-2; D may be TRBD1 (5 bases). The CDR3 runs to 14 residues. From germline, CDR1 is SGHAT and CDR2 FQNNGV. V dropped 5 bases and J dropped 1 base, with 11 bases sitting between them. The CDR3 is CASSPGGGNYGYTF. The CDR3 region has the DNA TGTGCCAGCAGCCCGGGGGGGGGTAACTATGGCTACACCTTC.

The chain employs TRBV4-1 and TRBJ1-2; 10 bases line up with TRBD1. The V and J ends lost 3 bases and 4 bases, in that order; junction bases with no gene match: 2. This CDR3 contains 14 residues. CDR1 and CDR2 (germline): MGHRA, YSYEKL. CDR3 residues: CASSHGTGVYGYTF. Here the CDR3 DNA reads TGCGCCAGCAGCCACGGGACAGGGGTCTATGGCTACACCTTC.